The 12 T cell receptor beta chains given below trace back to one sample, sequenced in a study of blood T cell repertoires in COVID-19. Profiling relied on immunoSEQ multiplex PCR, and the TCRdb table lists in-frame clones only, not all of them. The data hold 150,000 to 200,000 clones, with just under 85% observed a single time. Sequences were obtained from peripheral blood. The source of these receptors is a woman of 80 years or more with acute or convalescent COVID-19.

The V gene is TRBV7-6, the J gene TRBJ2-1, with 10 bases that match TRBD2. The V segment lost 5 bases and the J segment 2 bases; nucleotides outside the gene matches: 6. The CDR3 extends over 16 amino acids. The germline V gene has CDR1 SGHVS and CDR2 FNYEAQ. In nucleotides, the CDR3 is TGTGCCAGCAGCGCCTCTAGCGGGAGCGCCTACAATGAGCAGTTCTTC. Translated, it gives CASSASSGSAYNEQFF.

This clone appeared a single time. The V and J genes are TRBV6-2 or TRBV6-3 and TRBJ1-5; possibly TRBD1 for D (5 bases). The germline V and J ends were trimmed by 3 bases and 2 bases, with 8 bases remaining between them. The CDR3 is made up of 14 amino acids. Germline CDR1 is MNHEY and CDR2 is SVGEGT. CDR3 bases: TGTGCCAGCAGTTATTCGGGGGGCAATCAGCCCCAGCATTTT. Translated, it gives CASSYSGGNQPQHF.

CDR3 sequence reads: CASSLGVSTNEKLFF. CDR3 DNA sequence: TGCGCCAGCAGCTTGGGAGTATCAACTAATGAAAAACTGTTTTTT. This chain uses TRBV5-1 with TRBJ1-4; D is unresolved. V was cut by 0 bases and J by 0 bases, with 6 bases left in between. The CDR3 runs 15 residues. CDR1 and CDR2 (germline): SGHRS, YFSETQ.

The J gene is TRBJ2-3, the V gene TRBV6-1, with D unclear. This CDR3 is built from 12 residues. The germline CDR1 and CDR2 sequences are MNHNS and SASEGT. Trimming cost V 2 bases and J 4 bases, with 4 bases left between them. Written as DNA, the CDR3 is TGTGCCAGCAGTGAATCTCCAGATACGCAGTATTTT. Amino acids: CASSESPDTQYF.

V usage is TRBV5-1 and J usage is TRBJ1-2; 7 bases agree with TRBD1. The CDR3 has 14 residues. After removal of 4 bases from V and 3 bases from J, the junction contained 6 bases not matched to a gene. The germline V gene has CDR1 SGHRS and CDR2 YFSETQ. Written as DNA, the CDR3 is TGCGCCAGCAGCCCGGGGCAGGGGGACTATGGCTACACCTTC. Amino acids: CASSPGQGDYGYTF.

The chain employs TRBV4-1 and TRBJ2-7; TRBD2 matches at 7 bases. The V and J ends lost 8 bases and 0 bases, in that order; junction bases with no gene match: 4. The germline V gene has CDR1 MGHRA and CDR2 YSYEKL. The CDR3 totals 13 residues. The CDR3 sequence: CASSLANSYEQYF. In nucleotides, the CDR3 is TGCGCCAGCTCACTAGCGAACTCCTACGAGCAGTACTTC.

This clone was observed a single time. This chain uses TRBV11-3 with TRBJ2-1; D gene unclear. Looked up from germline, CDR1 is SGHNT and CDR2 is YENEEA. The CDR3 is made up of 13 amino acids. Trimming took 5 bases from V and 1 from J, leaving 6 bases between them. CDR3 in amino acids: CASSRASYNEQFF. DNA of the CDR3: TGTGCCAGCAGCCGAGCTTCCTACAATGAGCAGTTCTTC.

V is TRBV30 and J is TRBJ2-7; D perhaps matches TRBD2 (5 bases). The CDR3 length is 13 residues. The V gene lost 1 base and the J gene lost 1 base, with 8 bases spanning the gap. Germline values: CDR1 GTSNPN, CDR2 SVGIG (reference sequence). CDR3 loop: CAWSERESYEQYF. CDR3 DNA: TGTGCCTGGAGTGAGAGGGAGTCCTACGAGCAGTACTTC.

This clone was picked up one time. The genes are TRBV11-3 and TRBJ2-1; 11 bases fit TRBD2. CDR3 length: 15 residues. With V trimmed by 3 bases and J by 7 bases, 5 bases remained unmatched. Germline V gene data show CDR1 as SGHNT and CDR2 as YENEEA. In DNA form, the CDR3 reads TGTGCCAGCAGCTTTATAGCGGGAGGGCCAAATGAGCAGTTCTTC. Amino acids: CASSFIAGGPNEQFF.

Ten or more counts support this clone. The chain joins TRBV6-2 or TRBV6-3 to TRBJ2-1, with 10 bases identical to TRBD2. V dropped 5 bases and J dropped 2; count of bases not matched to a gene: 21. Germline CDR1 reads MNHEY; CDR2 reads SVGEGT. CDR3 length equals 21 residues. CDR3 sequence reads: CASSTLQELWTSGGPYNEQFF. The DNA of the CDR3 is TGTGCCAGCAGTACATTACAGGAGCTTTGGACTAGCGGAGGTCCCTACAATGAGCAGTTCTTC.

The sample holds one count of this clone. The chain is built from TRBV5-1 and TRBJ2-1, with 7 bases matching TRBD2. CDR1 and CDR2 (germline): SGHRS, YFSETQ. V lost 4 bases, J lost 2 bases, and 9 bases stayed unmatched. The length of the CDR3 is 16 residues. DNA for the CDR3: TGCGCCAGCAGCATATCTTCTAGCGGCACCTACAATGAGCAGTTCTTC. This translates into CASSISSSGTYNEQFF. Together with reference TRBV5-1 and TRBJ2-1, the CDR3 gives the full variable domain: KAGVTQTPRYLIKTRGQQVTLSCSPISGHRSVSWYQQTPGQGLQFLFEYFSETQRNKGNFPGRFSGRQFSNSRSEMNVSTLELGDSALYLCASSISSSGTYNEQFFGPGTRLTVL.

The rearrangement uses TRBV5-1 and TRBJ2-2; D gene unclear. CDR1 is SGHRS and CDR2 is YFSETQ in the germline V gene. V lost 7 bases and J 7 bases, leaving 20 bases between the germline ends. The CDR3 length is 15 residues. CDR3 coding DNA: TGCGCCAGCCGTGTGCTCTCGGTCCTGATCGGGGAGCTGTTTTTT. Its protein product is CASRVLSVLIGELFF.